Shown below are 31 T cell receptor beta chains from a single sample sequenced in a study of OX40 agonist ivuxolimab in advanced cancers. Generated by immunoSEQ multiplex PCR, the TCRdb table keeps only in-frame clones and is missing some. This sample carries 90,000 or so clones, roughly 90% of them seen once, and the ten largest clones take about 2.4%. The sample in question was CD4+ or CD8+ T cells sorted from blood, obtained in a trial of the OX40 agonist ivuxolimab. Receptors were obtained from an adult with an advanced solid tumor such as melanoma, head and neck, liver or kidney cancer.

The chain links TRBV18 to TRBJ2-2, with D perhaps matching TRBD1 or TRBD2 (6 bases each). Between the trimmed V and J ends, which lost 2 bases and 2 bases, there was a span of 18 bases. This CDR3 is 18 amino acids long. Germline V gene data show CDR1 as KGHSH and CDR2 as LQKENI. The CDR3 loop reads CASSPAQGDSGNTGELFF. The CDR3 coding sequence is TGTGCCAGCTCACCAGCACAGGGTGATAGCGGAAACACCGGGGAGCTGTTTTTT.

The gene calls are TRBV27 and TRBJ2-7; 7 bases agree with TRBD2. The CDR3 is made up of 16 amino acids. Losses at the gene ends were 4 bases for V and 2 bases for J; bases not matched to a gene: 11. Per the germline V gene, CDR1 is MNHEY and CDR2 is SMNVEV (reference sequence). The CDR3 nucleotides read TGTGCCAGCAGTTATGGGGCGGGAGCGGGACCCTACGAGCAGTACTTC. Translation: CASSYGAGAGPYEQYF.

This clone appeared a few times. One junction end does not reproduce the germline sequence, and a read error may be involved. This rearrangement joins TRBV19 to TRBJ1-1; D uncertain. The CDR3 length is 13 residues. CDR1 is LNHDA, CDR2 SQIVND, per germline (reference sequence). For the CDR3, the DNA is TGTGGCAGTAAATGGGATCCGAACACTGAAGCTTTCTTT. Its translation is CGSKWDPNTEAFF.

This clone appeared once. The chain uses TRBV18 and TRBJ2-7; D unresolved. Trimming removed 4 bases at V and 0 bases at J, with 10 bases between. Germline CDR1 is KGHSH and CDR2 is LQKENI. The CDR3 length is 14 residues. CDR3 sequence reads: CASSLRDTSYEQYF. The DNA of the CDR3 is TGTGCCAGCTCACTTAGGGATACCTCCTACGAGCAGTACTTC. Full variable domain (remainder filled in from reference TRBV18 and TRBJ2-7): NAGVMQNPRHLVRRRGQEARLRCSPMKGHSHVYWYRQLPEEGLKFMVYLQKENIIDESGMPKERFSAEFPKEGPSILRIQQVVRGDSAAYFCASSLRDTSYEQYFGPGTRLTVT.

The chain has TRBV29-1 and TRBJ2-5; D gene ambiguous. V was clipped by 1 base and J by 2 bases, with 11 bases between them. Per germline, CDR1 SQVTM and CDR2 ANQGSEA. The CDR3 length is 14 residues. The CDR3 spells CSVEGTTGQETQYF. The CDR3 coding sequence is TGCAGCGTTGAAGGTACGACGGGTCAAGAGACCCAGTACTTC.

The genes are TRBV5-1 and TRBJ1-3; D gene ambiguous. Germline CDR1 SGHRS, CDR2 YFSETQ. The CDR3 contains 15 residues. Trimming took 4 bases from V and 0 from J, leaving 11 bases between them. CDR3 sequence reads: CASSVAASSGNTIYF. CDR3 nucleotide sequence: TGCGCCAGCAGCGTCGCGGCCTCCTCTGGAAACACCATATATTTT.

The V and J genes are TRBV9 and TRBJ2-1; D is unclear. V was pared by 0 bases and J by 1 base, with 8 bases between. Germline values: CDR1 SGDLS, CDR2 YYNGEE. The CDR3 sequence is 15 residues long. This chain's CDR3 is CASSVAEGSYNEQFF. The DNA for the CDR3 is TGTGCCAGCAGCGTAGCAGAAGGGTCCTACAATGAGCAGTTCTTC.

This chain joins TRBV18 and TRBJ2-7; D may be TRBD2 (5 bases). The V gene's germline CDR1 is KGHSH and CDR2 LQKENI. The CDR3 extends over 18 amino acids. Trimming removed 6 bases at V and 6 bases at J, with 30 bases between. CDR3 bases: TGTGCCAGCTCTGCCCGAGCCGGGAACGCGGGCCACACTACCGAGCAGTACTTC. Translation gives CASSARAGNAGHTTEQYF.

The J gene is TRBJ1-1, the V gene TRBV7-9; D unresolved. Trimming left V 1 base short and J 3 bases short, with 6 bases between. This CDR3 has 13 amino acids. Germline CDR1 SEHNR, CDR2 FQNEAQ (reference sequence). The CDR3 is CASSLVRDTEAFF. The CDR3 DNA sequence: TGTGCCAGCAGCTTAGTGCGTGACACTGAAGCTTTCTTT.

On this clone: The junction does not match germline at one end; this may be a read error. The rearrangement links TRBV5-1 to TRBJ2-1, with 9 bases aligning to TRBD2. Germline-derived CDR1 and CDR2 are SGHRS and YFSETQ. The CDR3 has 15 residues. The CDR3 sequence is CASSLGTSAYSEQFF. In DNA form, the CDR3 reads TGCGCCAGCAGCTTGGGGACTAGCGCGTACAGTGAGCAGTTCTTC.

The rearrangement links TRBV7-9 to TRBJ1-4; D call uncertain. V was clipped by 1 base and J by 0 bases, with 9 bases between them. The CDR3 covers 16 residues. Germline CDR1 is SEHNR and CDR2 is FQNEAQ (reference sequence). In DNA, the CDR3 is TGTGCCAGCAGCTTAGGGGCTGGAGCAACTAATGAAAAACTGTTTTTT. Its translation: CASSLGAGATNEKLFF.

The CDR3 spells CASSGLAGDNEQFF. The CDR3 coding sequence is TGTGCCAGCTCGGGACTAGCGGGAGACAATGAGCAGTTCTTC. The V and J genes are TRBV6-6 and TRBJ2-1, with 14 nucleotides matching TRBD2. Germline V gene lookup returns CDR1 MNHNY and CDR2 SVGAGI (reference sequence). The length of the CDR3 is 14 residues. The junction had 2 bases not matched to a gene; V was cut back by 8 bases and J by 5 bases.

The genes are TRBV7-2 and TRBJ2-7, with a tentative D call TRBD2 (5 bases). Germline CDR1 SGHTA, CDR2 FQGNSA. Trimming pared 1 base from V and 3 bases from J, leaving 16 bases between. CDR3 length: 16 residues. The CDR3: CASSLGRTSSNYEQYF. The CDR3 DNA reads as TGTGCCAGCAGCTTAGGGAGGACTTCTTCCAACTACGAGCAGTACTTC.

This clone showed up just a few times. The chain couples TRBV11-3 to TRBJ2-3; tentatively, D is TRBD1 or TRBD2 (5 bases each). The germline V and J ends were trimmed by 5 bases and 0 bases, with 15 bases remaining between them. The length of the CDR3 is 16 residues. Germline values: CDR1 SGHNT, CDR2 YENEEA. In DNA, the CDR3 is TGTGCCAGCAGCCCCGGGACCCAAACTAGCACAGATACGCAGTATTTT. Amino acid sequence: CASSPGTQTSTDTQYF.

J is TRBJ1-4 and V is TRBV28; D remains unclear. Germline V gene sequence: CDR1 MDHEN, CDR2 SYDVKM. There are 15 residues in the CDR3. V was trimmed by 3 bases and J by 0 bases, leaving 8 bases between them. As DNA, the CDR3 is TGTGCCAGCAGTTTGGCAGGAACAACTAATGAAAAACTGTTTTTT. Its translation: CASSLAGTTNEKLFF.

V is TRBV5-4 and J is TRBJ2-5, with D uncertain. The CDR3 is 12 residues long. The V end was cut by 5 bases, the J end by 5 bases, with 10 bases between. Germline V lookup: CDR1 SGHNT, CDR2 YYREEE (reference sequence). The CDR3 region has the DNA TGTGCCAGCAGTTACTTGCGGGAGACCCAGTACTTC. This gives the protein CASSYLRETQYF.

This clone was found once. The chain combines TRBV28 with TRBJ2-7; D possibly corresponds to TRBD1 (6 bases). Germline values: CDR1 MDHEN, CDR2 SYDVKM. The CDR3 loop spans 12 amino acids. V gave up 10 bases and J gave up 0 bases, with 10 bases separating them. The CDR3 spells CAIQGFSYEQYF. The CDR3 DNA reads TGTGCCATTCAGGGGTTCTCCTACGAGCAGTACTTC.

V gene TRBV2 combines with J gene TRBJ1-1; D ambiguous. Deletions cut 7 bases from V and 3 bases from J, with 15 bases between. Germline V lookup: CDR1 SNHLY, CDR2 FYNNEI. The CDR3 contains 14 residues. CDR3 DNA sequence: TGTGCCAGCACCGGGATCCGGGGTGACACTGAAGCTTTCTTT. Amino acids: CASTGIRGDTEAFF.

CDR3 protein: CASSPTLTRQALAKNIQYF. The CDR3 DNA reads TGCGCCAGCAGCCCCACCCTTACTAGACAGGCTCTAGCCAAAAACATTCAGTACTTC. This chain uses TRBV5-1 with TRBJ2-4; a possible D gene is TRBD1 (6 bases). CDR1 and CDR2 (germline): SGHRS, YFSETQ. Trimming removed 4 bases at V and 0 bases at J, with 23 bases between. This CDR3 region has 19 residues.

The chain employs TRBV5-1 and TRBJ2-3; 10 nucleotides align to TRBD2. This CDR3 contains 15 residues. V lost 5 bases to trimming and J lost 5 bases; unmatched junction nucleotides: 8. Germline CDR1 and CDR2: SGHRS and YFSETQ. CDR3 amino acids: CASSISGRIVDTQYF. The CDR3 bases are TGCGCCAGCAGTATTAGCGGGAGGATTGTAGATACGCAGTATTTT.

The chain uses TRBV5-4 and TRBJ1-3; the D gene is possibly TRBD1 (6 bases). The germline V gene encodes CDR1 SGHNT and CDR2 YYREEE (reference sequence). The V end lost 4 bases, the J end lost 0 bases, and 11 bases lay between the germline ends. The CDR3 contains 15 residues. CDR3 sequence reads: CASSDGQTSGNTIYF. CDR3 coding DNA: TGTGCCAGCAGCGATGGACAGACCTCTGGAAACACCATATATTTT.

The chain joins TRBV19 to TRBJ2-5; TRBD1 aligns across 7 bases. The germline CDR1 and CDR2 sequences are LNHDA and SQIVND (reference sequence). The V gene end was trimmed by 4 bases and the J gene end by 6 bases; junction bases not matched to a gene: 11. The CDR3 extends over 15 amino acids. The CDR3 reads CASSNVPGQRKTQYF. In nucleotides, the CDR3 is TGTGCCAGTAGTAACGTTCCGGGACAGAGGAAGACCCAGTACTTC.

This clone was seen just once. The chain recombines TRBV10-1 with TRBJ2-7; D is perhaps TRBD1 or TRBD2 (6 bases each). V gave up 4 bases and J gave up 2 bases, with 18 bases separating them. The CDR3 covers 16 residues. Germline CDR1 and CDR2: WNHNN and SYGVQD (reference sequence). The DNA of the CDR3 is TGCGCCAGCAGTGGCCCGAGGGGGACTGGAACCTACGAGCAGTACTTC. It encodes CASSGPRGTGTYEQYF.

V is TRBV2 and J is TRBJ1-3, with 7 bases identical to TRBD1. This CDR3 is 15 amino acids long. Trimming took 8 bases from V and 0 from J; bases not matched to a gene: 7. Germline-derived CDR1 and CDR2 are SNHLY and FYNNEI. This CDR3 is CASGSDRASGNTIYF. In DNA, the CDR3 is TGTGCCAGCGGGAGCGACAGGGCCTCTGGAAACACCATATATTTT.

The chain employs TRBV28 and TRBJ2-7, with a weak D call TRBD2 (6 bases). The germline CDR1 and CDR2 sequences are MDHEN and SYDVKM. The CDR3 loop spans 17 amino acids. V was clipped by 3 bases and J by 2 bases, with 20 bases between them. CDR3 coding DNA: TGTGCCAGCAGTTTTCAGGTCGGGAGCGACGGGGCCTACGAGCAGTACTTC. It specifies CASSFQVGSDGAYEQYF.

The chain is built from TRBV5-6 and TRBJ1-5; tentatively, D is TRBD1 (6 bases). The CDR3 covers 17 residues. V dropped 4 bases and J dropped 1 base, with 18 bases sitting between them. Germline CDR1 is SGHDT and CDR2 is YYEEEE. CDR3 residues: CASSPGRGSRSNQPQHF. The DNA of the CDR3 is TGTGCCAGCAGCCCCGGGAGGGGGTCTCGAAGCAATCAGCCCCAGCATTTT.

The V call is TRBV28, the J call TRBJ2-7; D gene unclear. V lost 6 bases, J lost 0 bases, and 6 bases lay in between. The germline V gene encodes CDR1 MDHEN and CDR2 SYDVKM. The CDR3 has 12 amino acids. CDR3 residues: CASSGISYEQYF. DNA for the CDR3: TGTGCCAGCAGCGGTATCTCCTACGAGCAGTACTTC.

V gene TRBV2 combines with J gene TRBJ1-4; D possibly corresponds to TRBD1 (6 bases). This CDR3 is built from 13 residues. Germline CDR1 and CDR2: SNHLY and FYNNEI. Trimming removed 7 bases at V and 6 bases at J, with 12 bases between. CDR3 amino acids: CASKGEADEKLFF. CDR3 sequence (DNA): TGTGCCAGCAAGGGGGAGGCTGATGAAAAACTGTTTTTT.

This clone was counted once. This same CDR3 is encoded by further DNA sequences in the sample. The chain couples TRBV30 to TRBJ1-1; D gene ambiguous. V was clipped by 3 bases and J by 4 bases, with 6 bases between them. Germline CDR1 GTSNPN, CDR2 SVGIG (reference sequence). The CDR3 consists of 11 residues. In nucleotides, the CDR3 is TGTGCCTGGAGGTGGGGCACTGAAGCTTTCTTT. This encodes CAWRWGTEAFF.

The chain combines TRBV5-1 with TRBJ2-3, with D perhaps matching TRBD1 (6 bases). V was pared by 5 bases and J by 6 bases, with 13 bases between. This CDR3 is 13 amino acids long. The germline V gene encodes CDR1 SGHRS and CDR2 YFSETQ. The chain's CDR3 is CASRARGSDTQYF. In nucleotides, the CDR3 is TGCGCCAGCAGGGCCAGGGGTTCGGATACGCAGTATTTT.

This chain connects TRBV25-1 to TRBJ2-7; the D is unclear. V lost 4 bases to trimming and J lost 2 bases, with 12 bases between them. Germline values: CDR1 MGHDK, CDR2 SYGVNS. This CDR3 contains 14 residues. The CDR3 region has the DNA TGTGCCAGCAGTGCCCCGGGCCTAGCCTACGAGCAGTACTTC. Protein product: CASSAPGLAYEQYF.